This paragraph covers one TCR beta chain sequence. Its antigen is still unknown. Molecular barcoding with unique molecular identifiers was used for the TCRbeta library. TCRdb ran MiXCR on the PCR reads and lists one entry per CDR3 protein. The sample contains 120,000 to 150,000 distinct CDR3 sequences, 8% to 10% of which appear only once. The source of the sample is a study of T-cell reconstitution after alpha-beta-depleted transplantation in children. Study conclusions and caveats: Several hundred expanded graft clones reportedly were the source of alpha-beta T cells about two months after transplant. Newly produced T cells mostly provided counts and TCRbeta diversity after one year, as hyperexpanded clones declined. Some patients owed their high day-60 TCRbeta diversity to surviving recipient T cells and thymic progenitors.

The clonotype originates from a female patient aged 2 to 10 who had a stem cell transplant for congenital amegakaryocytic thrombocytopenia, so the T cells may come from the graft donor. Sequenced here: PBMCs, mostly from graft donor cells, sampled 180 days after TCRalphabeta/CD19-depleted stem cell transplant.

CDR3 coding DNA: TGTGCCAGCTCACCACCGGACAACTATTCACCCCTCCACTTT. Its protein is CASSPPDNYSPLHF. This chain uses TRBV18 with TRBJ1-6, with a weak D call TRBD1 (5 bases). V lost 0 bases and J lost 8, with 8 bases in between. The CDR3 runs 14 residues. Germline V lookup: CDR1 KGHSH, CDR2 LQKENI.